This record covers a single TCR beta chain. No cognate antigen has been identified for it. It has no much larger one-base neighbor in the sample; base qualities were not kept. The trial excluded patients who had a history of autoimmune disease or who were on systemic immunosuppression. In every dose cohort, peripheral blood was drawn for TCR sequencing at baseline, cycle 4 day 1, and cycle 7 day 1. Samples were obtained from an open-label, multicenter, first-in-human phase I dose-escalation trial of ivuxolimab. Adults with locally advanced or metastatic melanoma, renal cell carcinoma, hepatocellular carcinoma or head and neck squamous cell carcinoma were enrolled in the trial. Before TCR sequencing, CD4+ T cells and CD8+ T cells were sorted from peripheral blood as separate populations. Genomic DNA was isolated from the sorted cells so that the TCRbeta CDR3 region could be sequenced. The immunoSEQ Assay was used for sequencing of TCRbeta CDR3 regions. TCRdb holds this immuneACCESS table with in-frame rearrangements only. Some clones are missing; in checked studies, unresolved V genes explain under half, and the rest has no known cause. The sample includes roughly 76,000 clones, with 88% observed a single time. Over 4% of the sample rests with the top ten.

Via the germline V gene (reference sequence), CDR1 is LNHDA and CDR2 SQIVND. Measured from the cysteine to the phenylalanine, the CDR3 is 14 residues long. This entry keeps only the CDR3 DNA: 42 bases, framed from base 1. Deletion took 3 bases off V and 4 bases off J, with a span of 10 bases between the germline ends. This sample was included in a study of OX40 agonist ivuxolimab in advanced cancers. In the study overall: Ivuxolimab was a fully human IgG2 agonistic monoclonal antibody targeting the costimulatory receptor OX40 (CD134). Patients were allowed to have had prior anti-PD-1, anti-PD-L1 or anti-CTLA-4 therapy, and approximately 39% of the dose-escalation patients had been treated with checkpoint inhibitors. A male proportion of roughly 80% and a mean age of roughly 55 years, ranging from 23 to 79, were recorded for the dose-escalation cohort. Partial responses were achieved by three dose-escalation patients, of whom one had hepatocellular carcinoma and two had cutaneous melanoma. The paper describes the monotherapy dose-escalation part (N of about 47 patients) of the phase I trial of ivuxolimab. Of the approximately 50 dose-escalation patients, hepatocellular carcinoma was present in some 19, melanoma in approximately 15, renal cell carcinoma in 9 and head and neck cancer in 9. Intravenous ivuxolimab was administered to patients every 2 weeks at six dose levels: 0.01, 0.1, 0.3, 1.5, 3 and 10 mg/kg. The purpose of peripheral TCRbeta sequencing was to test whether ivuxolimab changed TCR sequence diversity and led to clonal T-cell expansion.

Results the study describes overall, beyond this receptor: The antigen specificity of the peripheral T cells that underwent clonal expansion was not determined. Low levels of normalized T-cell clonal expansion were also seen in some nonresponding patients. After ivuxolimab, CD8+ T cells had more expanded clones than CD4+ T cells on average. Partial responders in the 0.1-3.0 mg/kg groups had among the lowest normalized peripheral clonal expansion, especially among CD8+ T cells. At doses of 0.1 to 3.0 mg/kg, clonal expansion of both CD4+ and CD8+ T cells in blood was seen between baseline and week 6.

The sequenced sample was CD4+ or CD8+ T cells sorted from blood, obtained in a trial of the OX40 agonist ivuxolimab. The chain was built from TRBV19 and TRBJ2-1, with TRBD2 perhaps the D gene, on 6 matching bases. The clonotype originates from an adult with an advanced solid tumor such as melanoma, head and neck, liver or kidney cancer. The CDR3 region has the sequence CASSIGGEYNEQFF. The nucleotide sequence is TGTGCCAGTAGTATTGGCGGGGAATACAATGAGCAGTTCTTC.